This entry is about one TCR beta chain. Profiled with immunoSEQ multiplex PCR; TCRdb holds only in-frame clones, not every one. This table holds about 85,000 clones, around 94% found once. Germline lookup yields CDR1 ENHRY and CDR2 SYGVKD. V lost 4 bases and J lost 5, with 4 bases in between. This CDR3 has 11 residues. The record originates from a study of technical replicates of blood from several donors. This chain uses TRBV10-3 with TRBJ2-3; no definite D call. The source material was T cells isolated from PBMCs. This clonotype originated in a human donor in good health. The CDR3, as DNA: TGTGCCATCAGTGCCAGAGATACGCAGTATTTT. As protein: CAISARDTQYF.